This T cell receptor (beta chain) derives from a study of Ad26.COV2.S vaccination and SARS-CoV-2 variants. Study as a whole: Each vaccinee took Ad26.COV2.S intramuscularly, once or twice 56 days apart. General study findings and limits: Substantial post-vaccination breadth of spike-specific CD8+ and CD4+ T cell responses was reported.

Germline V gene lookup returns CDR1 LGHNA and CDR2 YNFKEQ. After removal of 0 bases from V and 5 bases from J, the junction contained 7 bases not matched to a gene. The CDR3 has 16 amino acids. TCRdb's copy holds only in-frame clones and misses some; the assay was immunoSEQ multiplex PCR. The table lists hundreds of thousands of clones, about 86% of them singletons. This clone was recorded once. Its antigen remains unidentified. Treatment specified: 15 to 20 received Ad26.COV2.S at low or high dose, single or two shots; several received placebo; per-sample allocation not given. Day 63 after the first injection of vaccine or placebo was the sampling time. Donation came from an adult in Boston who was aged 18-55 years. This vaccine is an Ad26 vector that expresses the Wuhan-strain SARS-CoV-2 spike.

The clonotype originates from a person aged 18-65 years who received the Ad26.COV2.S COVID-19 vaccine or a placebo. Here the sequenced sample was peripheral blood, taken in a trial of Ad26.COV2.S vaccine versus placebo. This chain joins TRBV4-2 and TRBJ2-5, with 9 bases aligning to TRBD2. CDR3 sequence reads: CASSQDRASGKETQYF. The CDR3 DNA reads as TGTGCCAGCAGCCAAGATAGGGCTAGCGGGAAGGAGACCCAGTACTTC.